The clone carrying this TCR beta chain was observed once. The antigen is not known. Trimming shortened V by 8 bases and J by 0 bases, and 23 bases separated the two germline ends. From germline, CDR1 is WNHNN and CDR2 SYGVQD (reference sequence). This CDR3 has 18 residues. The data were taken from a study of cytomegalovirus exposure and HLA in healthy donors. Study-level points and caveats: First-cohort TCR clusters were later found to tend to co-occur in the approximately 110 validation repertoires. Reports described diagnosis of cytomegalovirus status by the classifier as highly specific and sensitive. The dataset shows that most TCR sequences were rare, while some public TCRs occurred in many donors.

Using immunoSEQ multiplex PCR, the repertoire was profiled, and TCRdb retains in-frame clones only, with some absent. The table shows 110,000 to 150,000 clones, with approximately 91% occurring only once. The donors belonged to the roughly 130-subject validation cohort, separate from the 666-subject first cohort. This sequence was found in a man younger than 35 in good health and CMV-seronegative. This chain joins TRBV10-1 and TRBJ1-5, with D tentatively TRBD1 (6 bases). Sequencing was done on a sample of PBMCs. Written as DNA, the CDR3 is TGCGCCAGCCCCTCGGTGGGGGCGGGGGCTAATAGCAATCAGCCCCAGCATTTT. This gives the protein CASPSVGAGANSNQPQHF.